The present TCR beta chain was sequenced within a study of cytomegalovirus exposure and HLA in healthy donors. This CDR3 spans 16 amino acids. From germline, CDR1 is MGHRA and CDR2 YSYEKL. V was pared by 4 bases and J by 3 bases, with 16 bases between. Amplification used 60 Vbeta primers and 13 Jbeta primers. Repertoires were generated with immunoSEQ multiplex PCR, while TCRdb's copy carries only in-frame clones and drops some. The table has some 120,000 clones, less than 70% seen once. Study results and caveats: Most TCR sequences were uncommon, yet certain public TCRs appeared in many donors. Being indistinguishable, some V segments were excluded, TRBV6-2 and TRBV6-3 among them. It is likely that the observed cluster of highly shared sequence variants was a sequencing artifact.

Remarks on this clone: What it binds is not known.

The receptor was derived from a woman aged 25-40 years in good health and CMV-seronegative. The chain couples TRBV4-1 to TRBJ1-3, with D possibly matching TRBD1 (5 bases). The sequencing input was PBMCs. The CDR3 protein is CASSPSRGVDGNTIYF. The DNA of the CDR3 is TGCGCCAGCAGCCCTTCCCGGGGGGTTGATGGAAACACCATATATTTT.